Listed below are T cell receptor beta chains from one sample, sequenced in a study of memory CD4+ T cells and cytomegalovirus serostatus. Repertoires were generated with immunoSEQ multiplex PCR, while TCRdb's copy carries only in-frame clones and drops some. The table has 35,000 to 50,000 clones, more than 60% seen once. The sample comprised memory CD4+ T cells from blood. Every receptor here comes from an adult in good health and CMV-seronegative. Each CDR3 is given with its conserved first and last residue. Rows may omit the clone size; those that give it use once, few, many or a size class.

v_call | clone_size | cdr3_length | cdr3_aa
TRBV21-1 | NA | 14 | CASSSGRSRNEQFF
TRBV2 | NA | 13 | CASSDSRNQPQHF
TRBV15 | NA | 15 | CATSRDLASSEKLFF
TRBV29-1 | NA | 17 | CSVVWARGSFGANVLTF
TRBV9 | once | 15 | CASSVNGGRAETQYF
TRBV7-6 | few | 15 | CASSILAGEGNEQFF
TRBV27 | NA | 14 | CASSSIPSSYGYTF
TRBV5-1 | NA | 14 | CASSLGGAAVEAFF
TRBV14 | NA | 14 | CASSQDSLRDTQYF
TRBV28 | NA | 14 | CASTNPGVSSPLHF
TRBV11-2 | NA | 14 | CASSPERHSSTQYF
TRBV9 | NA | 14 | CASSAGGLQETQYF
TRBV2 | NA | 15 | CASSPGRRGSYGYTF
TRBV7-6 | NA | 13 | CASSLAASYEQYF
TRBV4-1 | NA | 13 | CASSQGNVPPLHF
TRBV7-2 | NA | 15 | CASSSSGMRGGEQYF
TRBV13 | NA | 14 | CASSRGRGGEKLFF
TRBV18 | once | 16 | CASSPPGAGGINEQFF
TRBV7-2 | NA | 13 | CASSPDSHYGYTF
TRBV5-5 | NA | 14 | CASGDRGALGGYTF
TRBV12-5 | NA | 13 | CASGLVAGGLAFF
TRBV5-1 | NA | 15 | CASSLAGTAHQPQHF
TRBV6-1 | NA | 14 | CASSERDREETQYF
TRBV19 | NA | 15 | CASRDGAGVTYGYTF
TRBV5-1 | NA | 16 | CASSLARAGSAETQYF
TRBV6-5 | NA | 15 | CASRQTSGGANEQFF
TRBV27 | NA | 16 | CASSNSFFGLKTEAFF
TRBV21-1 | NA | 20 | CASSKLGQEIITSSGNTIYF
TRBV5-1 | NA | 15 | CASSLAGGQLYEQYF
TRBV18 | NA | 14 | CASSKQGMNTEAFF
TRBV9 | NA | 14 | CASSVGLEANTQYF
TRBV29-1 | NA | 14 | CSSQTGTANYGYTF
TRBV21-1 | NA | 16 | CASSIPGTGGGETQYF
TRBV14 | NA | 12 | CASSQGPGQQYF
TRBV30 | NA | 11 | CAWSVRGTPLF
TRBV14 | NA | 16 | CASSHLSVGQTYEQYF
TRBV6-1 | NA | 13 | CASTQGTSQPQHF
TRBV6-1 | few | 16 | CASSGFGGGVGNEQFF
TRBV6-1 | NA | 14 | CASRPGTSISEQYF